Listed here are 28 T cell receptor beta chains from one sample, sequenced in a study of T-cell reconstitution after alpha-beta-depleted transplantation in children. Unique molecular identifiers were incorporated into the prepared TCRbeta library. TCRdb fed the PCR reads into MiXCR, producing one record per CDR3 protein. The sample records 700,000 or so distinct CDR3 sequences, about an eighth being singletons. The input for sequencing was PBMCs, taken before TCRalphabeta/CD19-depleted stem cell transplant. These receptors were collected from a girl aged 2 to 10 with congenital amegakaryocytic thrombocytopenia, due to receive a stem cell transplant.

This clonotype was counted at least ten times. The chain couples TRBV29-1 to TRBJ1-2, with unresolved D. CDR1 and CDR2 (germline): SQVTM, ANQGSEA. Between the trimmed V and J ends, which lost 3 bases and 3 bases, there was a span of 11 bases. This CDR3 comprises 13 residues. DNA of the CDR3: TGCAGCGTTGAGGGCCGAACTCACTATGGCTACACCTTC. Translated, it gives CSVEGRTHYGYTF.

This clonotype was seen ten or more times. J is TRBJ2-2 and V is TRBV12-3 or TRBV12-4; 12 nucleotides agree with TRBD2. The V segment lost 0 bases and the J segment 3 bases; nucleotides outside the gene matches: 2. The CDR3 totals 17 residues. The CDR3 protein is CASSLATSGRDTGELFF. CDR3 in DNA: TGTGCCAGCAGTTTAGCGACTAGCGGGAGAGACACCGGGGAGCTGTTTTTT.

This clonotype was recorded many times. The CDR3 spells CASSLFPKREGTDTQYF. The CDR3 coding sequence is TGCGCCAGCAGCTTGTTCCCCAAGAGGGAAGGGACAGATACGCAGTATTTT. The chain carries TRBV5-1 and TRBJ2-3; TRBD2 might be the D (5 bases). Trimming took 1 base from V and 3 from J, leaving 18 bases between them. CDR1 and CDR2 from the germline V gene are SGHRS and YFSETQ. CDR3 length: 17 amino acids.

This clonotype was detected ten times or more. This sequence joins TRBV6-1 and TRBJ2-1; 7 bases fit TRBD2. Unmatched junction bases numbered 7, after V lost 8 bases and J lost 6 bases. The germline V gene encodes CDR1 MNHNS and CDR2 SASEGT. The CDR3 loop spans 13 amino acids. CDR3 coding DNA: TGTGCCAGCCAGGGAGGGCCCGGCAATGAGCAGTTCTTC. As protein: CASQGGPGNEQFF.

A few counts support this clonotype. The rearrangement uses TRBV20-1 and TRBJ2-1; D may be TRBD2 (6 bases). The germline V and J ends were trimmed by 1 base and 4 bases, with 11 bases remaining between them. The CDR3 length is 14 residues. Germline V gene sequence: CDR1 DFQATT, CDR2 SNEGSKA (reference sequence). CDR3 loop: CSARVTGLYNEQFF. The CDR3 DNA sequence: TGCAGTGCTAGAGTTACGGGACTTTACAATGAGCAGTTCTTC.

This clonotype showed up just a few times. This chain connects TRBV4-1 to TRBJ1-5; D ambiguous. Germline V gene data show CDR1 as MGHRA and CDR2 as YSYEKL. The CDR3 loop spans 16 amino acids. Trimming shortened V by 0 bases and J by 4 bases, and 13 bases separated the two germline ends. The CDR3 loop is CASSQDVGLPNQPQHF. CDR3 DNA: TGCGCCAGCAGCCAAGACGTAGGGCTCCCAAATCAGCCCCAGCATTTT.

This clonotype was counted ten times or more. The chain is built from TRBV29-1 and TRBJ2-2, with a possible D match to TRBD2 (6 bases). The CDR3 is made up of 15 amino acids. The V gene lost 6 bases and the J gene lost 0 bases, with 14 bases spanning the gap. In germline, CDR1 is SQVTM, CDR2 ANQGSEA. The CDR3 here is CSVLGLAANTGELFF. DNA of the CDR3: TGCAGCGTCCTGGGACTGGCCGCGAACACCGGGGAGCTGTTTTTT.

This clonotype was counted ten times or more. The CDR3 region is CASSLLARTDTQYF. The CDR3 DNA reads TGTGCCAGCAGCCTACTAGCTCGTACAGATACGCAGTATTTT. The chain carries TRBV28 and TRBJ2-3, with D tentatively TRBD2 (6 bases). This CDR3 contains 14 residues. The V gene lost 6 bases and the J gene lost 3 bases, with 13 bases spanning the gap. The germline V gene has CDR1 MDHEN and CDR2 SYDVKM.

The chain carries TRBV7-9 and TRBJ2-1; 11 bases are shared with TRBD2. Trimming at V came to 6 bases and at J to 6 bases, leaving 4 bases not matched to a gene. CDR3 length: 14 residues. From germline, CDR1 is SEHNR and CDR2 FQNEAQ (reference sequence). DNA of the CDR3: TGTGCCAGCAGTATAGCGGGGGGGGTCAATGAGCAGTTCTTC. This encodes CASSIAGGVNEQFF.

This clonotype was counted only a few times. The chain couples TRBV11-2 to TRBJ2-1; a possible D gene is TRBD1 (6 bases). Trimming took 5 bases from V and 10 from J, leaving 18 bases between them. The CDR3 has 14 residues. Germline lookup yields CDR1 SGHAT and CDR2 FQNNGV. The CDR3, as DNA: TGTGCCAGCAGCCCTGGGACCCTCCAGGGGGAGCAGTTCTTC. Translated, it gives CASSPGTLQGEQFF.

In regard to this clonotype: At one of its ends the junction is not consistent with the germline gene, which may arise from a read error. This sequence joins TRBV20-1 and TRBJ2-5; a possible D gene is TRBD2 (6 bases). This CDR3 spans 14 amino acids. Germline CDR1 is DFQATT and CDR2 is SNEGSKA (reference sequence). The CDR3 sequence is CSAMRGGEAETQNF. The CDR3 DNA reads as TGCAGTGCTATGCGCGGAGGGGAGGCGGAGACCCAGAACTTT.

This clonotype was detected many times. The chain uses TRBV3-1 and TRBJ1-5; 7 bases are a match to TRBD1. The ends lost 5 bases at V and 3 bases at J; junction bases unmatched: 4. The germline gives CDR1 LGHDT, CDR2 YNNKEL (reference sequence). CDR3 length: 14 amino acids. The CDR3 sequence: CASSKGTDNQPQHF. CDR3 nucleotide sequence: TGTGCCAGCAGCAAAGGGACAGACAATCAGCCCCAGCATTTT.

CDR3 in amino acids: CASSPIGGQIGANVLTF. As DNA, the CDR3 is TGTGCCAGCAGCCCTATTGGGGGGCAGATAGGGGCCAACGTCCTGACTTTC. J is TRBJ2-6 and V is TRBV9, with D tentatively TRBD1 or TRBD2 (6 bases each). Germline V gene sequence: CDR1 SGDLS, CDR2 YYNGEE. There are 17 residues in the CDR3. V was cut by 4 bases and J by 4 bases, with 18 bases left in between.

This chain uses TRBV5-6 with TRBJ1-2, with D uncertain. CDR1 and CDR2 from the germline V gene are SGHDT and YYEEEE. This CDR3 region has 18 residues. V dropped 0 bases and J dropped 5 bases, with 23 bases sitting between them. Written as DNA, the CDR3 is TGTGCCAGCAGCTTGGTAAGATGGCAACGCAGAACTTCTTATGGCTACACCTTC. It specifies CASSLVRWQRRTSYGYTF.

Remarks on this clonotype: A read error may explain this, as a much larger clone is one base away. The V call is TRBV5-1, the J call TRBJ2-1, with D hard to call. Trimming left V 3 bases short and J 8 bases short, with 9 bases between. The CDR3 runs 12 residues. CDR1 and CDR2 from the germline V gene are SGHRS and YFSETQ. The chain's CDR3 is CASSWVGDEQFF. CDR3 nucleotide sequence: TGCGCCAGCAGCTGGGTGGGCGATGAGCAGTTCTTC.

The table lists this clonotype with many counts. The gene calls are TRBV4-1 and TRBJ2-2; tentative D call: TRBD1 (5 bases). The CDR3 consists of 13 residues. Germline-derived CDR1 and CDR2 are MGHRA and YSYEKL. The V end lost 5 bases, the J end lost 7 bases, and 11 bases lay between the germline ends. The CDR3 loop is CASSLDSFGELFF. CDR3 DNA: TGCGCCAGCAGCTTAGACAGCTTCGGGGAGCTGTTTTTT.

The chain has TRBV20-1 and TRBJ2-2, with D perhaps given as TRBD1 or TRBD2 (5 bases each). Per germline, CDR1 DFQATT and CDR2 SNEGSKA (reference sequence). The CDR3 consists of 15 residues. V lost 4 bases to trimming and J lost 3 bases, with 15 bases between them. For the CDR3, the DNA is TGCAGTGCTAACCTGAAGGGACGTTACACCGGGGAGCTGTTTTTT. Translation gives CSANLKGRYTGELFF.

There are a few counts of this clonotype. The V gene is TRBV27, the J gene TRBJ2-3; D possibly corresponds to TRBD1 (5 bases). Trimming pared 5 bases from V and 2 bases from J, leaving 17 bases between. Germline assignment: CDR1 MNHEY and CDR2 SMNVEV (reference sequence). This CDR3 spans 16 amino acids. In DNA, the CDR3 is TGTGCCAGCAGTAGGGGTCTCCCGGAGTTCACAGATACGCAGTATTTT. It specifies CASSRGLPEFTDTQYF.

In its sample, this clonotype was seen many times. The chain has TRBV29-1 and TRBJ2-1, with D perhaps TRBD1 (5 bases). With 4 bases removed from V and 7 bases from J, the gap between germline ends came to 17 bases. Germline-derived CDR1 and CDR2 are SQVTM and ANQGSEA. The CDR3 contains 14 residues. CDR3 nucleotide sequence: TGCAGCGTTGTGGGGCCGGACGTTTGGAATGAGCAGTTCTTC. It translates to CSVVGPDVWNEQFF.

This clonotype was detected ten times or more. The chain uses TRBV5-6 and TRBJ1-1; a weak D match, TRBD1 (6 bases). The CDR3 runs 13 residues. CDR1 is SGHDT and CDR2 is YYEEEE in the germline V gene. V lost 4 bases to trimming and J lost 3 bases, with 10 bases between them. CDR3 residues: CASSRGGDTEAFF. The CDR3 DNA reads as TGTGCCAGCAGCAGGGGGGGAGACACTGAAGCTTTCTTT.

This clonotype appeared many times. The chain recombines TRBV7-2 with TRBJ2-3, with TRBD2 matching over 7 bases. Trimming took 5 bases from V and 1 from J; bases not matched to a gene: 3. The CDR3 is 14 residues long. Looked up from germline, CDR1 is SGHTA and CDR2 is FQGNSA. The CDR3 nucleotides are TGTGCCAGCAGCCGACTAGCAGGCACAGATACGCAGTATTTT. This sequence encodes CASSRLAGTDTQYF.

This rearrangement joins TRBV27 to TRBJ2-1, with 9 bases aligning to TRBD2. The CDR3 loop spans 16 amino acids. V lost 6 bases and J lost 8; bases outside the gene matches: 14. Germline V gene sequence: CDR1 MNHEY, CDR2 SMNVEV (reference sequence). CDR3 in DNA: TGTGCCAGCAGCCCCCGTTACTATAGCGGGAGCTATGAGCAGTTCTTC. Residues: CASSPRYYSGSYEQFF.

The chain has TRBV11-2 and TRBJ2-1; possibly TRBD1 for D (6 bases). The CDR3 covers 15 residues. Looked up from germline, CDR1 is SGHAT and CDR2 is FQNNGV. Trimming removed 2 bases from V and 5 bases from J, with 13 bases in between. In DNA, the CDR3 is TGTGCCAGCAGCTTATTCGTCAGGGGAGACAATGAGCAGTTCTTC. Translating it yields CASSLFVRGDNEQFF.

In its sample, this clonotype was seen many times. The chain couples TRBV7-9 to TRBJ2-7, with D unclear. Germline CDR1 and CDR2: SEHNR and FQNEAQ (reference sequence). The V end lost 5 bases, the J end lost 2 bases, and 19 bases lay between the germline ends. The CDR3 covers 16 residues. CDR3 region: CASSPRPLLRAYEQYF. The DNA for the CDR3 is TGTGCCAGCAGCCCTCGACCGCTCCTCCGGGCCTACGAGCAGTACTTC.

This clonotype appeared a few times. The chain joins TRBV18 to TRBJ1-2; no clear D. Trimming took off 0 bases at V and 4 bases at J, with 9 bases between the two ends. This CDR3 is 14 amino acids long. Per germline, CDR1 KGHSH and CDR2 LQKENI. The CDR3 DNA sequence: TGTGCCAGCTCACCACCGGGCCGGACCTATGGCTACACCTTC. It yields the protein CASSPPGRTYGYTF.

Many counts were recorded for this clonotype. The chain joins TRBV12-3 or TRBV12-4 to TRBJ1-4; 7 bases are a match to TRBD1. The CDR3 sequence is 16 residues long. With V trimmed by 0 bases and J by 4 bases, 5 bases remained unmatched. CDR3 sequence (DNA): TGTGCCAGCAGTTTAGCGCGCGGGACAGTTAATGAAAAACTGTTTTTT. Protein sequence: CASSLARGTVNEKLFF.

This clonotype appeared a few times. CDR3 nucleotides: TGCGCCAGCAGCTTGCAGGACGGCCCCTACGAGCAGTACTTC. Translating gives CASSLQDGPYEQYF. The rearrangement uses TRBV5-1 and TRBJ2-7, with D uncertain. The CDR3 extends over 14 amino acids. Deletions cut 1 base from V and 2 bases from J, with 10 bases between. Germline CDR1 and CDR2: SGHRS and YFSETQ.

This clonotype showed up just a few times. As DNA, the CDR3 is TGCGCCAGCAGCTTGGTACCTCTATCGGGAGGTTGGAATGAGCAGTTCTTC. Amino acids: CASSLVPLSGGWNEQFF. The chain recombines TRBV5-1 with TRBJ2-1; TRBD2 matches 7 bases. CDR3 length: 17 residues. V was pared by 0 bases and J by 7 bases, with 13 bases of the junction left unmatched. Per the germline V gene, CDR1 is SGHRS and CDR2 is YFSETQ.